This T cell receptor beta chain was sequenced for a study of blood T cell dynamics during melanoma immunotherapy. V trimming: 0 bases; J trimming: 1 base; junction bases outside the gene matches: 6. Germline CDR1 and CDR2: ENHRY and SYGVKD. The CDR3 extends over 17 amino acids. Assay: immunoSEQ multiplex PCR; the TCRdb copy retains only in-frame clones and omits some. The sample holds roughly 4,200 clones, around nine tenths seen once. Stated time point: week 3, after first cycle of checkpoint inhibitor. Prior systemic cancer therapy, immunosuppressant use and other active malignancies excluded patients.

This TCR derives from a human donor with melanoma. The chain carries TRBV10-3 and TRBJ2-5, with 9 bases fitting TRBD1. The sample here was blood, taken from a patient treated with checkpoint blockade. CDR3 sequence reads: CAISESGQGYTQETQYF. The CDR3 DNA reads as TGTGCCATCAGTGAGTCTGGACAGGGGTACACCCAAGAGACCCAGTACTTC.